The rows below give T cell receptor beta chains drawn from one sample of a study of control samples from healthy donors and cancer patients. Produced via immunoSEQ multiplex PCR; TCRdb's table is partial and in-frame only. The sample includes some 120,000 clones, 91% seen only once; the top ten take more than 6.5%. Sequences were obtained from blood. The receptors stem from a man younger than 35 in good health. The CDR3 runs from the conserved cysteine through the conserved F or W. A D gene is named only where the DNA matches it firmly. The size field is filled for only some rows; it gives once, few, many or a size class.

size: .; D: .; J: TRBJ1-6; length: 14; V: TRBV7-2; CDR3: CASSLFPKTSPLHF; DNA: TGTGCCAGCAGCTTATTCCCTAAGACCTCACCCCTCCACTTT
size: .; D: .; J: TRBJ2-1; length: 14; V: TRBV5-1; CDR3: CASSLQADYNEQFF; DNA: TGCGCCAGCAGCTTGCAGGCAGACTACAATGAGCAGTTCTTC
size: .; D: .; J: TRBJ2-5; length: 16; V: TRBV4-1; CDR3: CASSQERGQPQETQYF; DNA: TGCGCCAGCAGCCAAGAAAGAGGACAGCCCCAAGAGACCCAGTACTTC
size: .; D: .; J: TRBJ2-7; length: 12; V: TRBV18; CDR3: CASSAGISEQYF; DNA: TGTGCCAGCTCAGCGGGGATAAGCGAGCAGTACTTC
size: .; D: .; J: TRBJ2-1; length: 13; V: TRBV7-9; CDR3: CASSLALTNEQFF; DNA: TGTGCCAGCAGCTTAGCGCTGACAAATGAGCAGTTCTTC
size: .; D: .; J: TRBJ1-1; length: 12; V: TRBV6-5; CDR3: CASSPTRERAFF; DNA: TGTGCCAGCAGTCCGACACGTGAGAGGGCTTTCTTT
size: once; D: .; J: TRBJ1-3; length: 15; V: TRBV6-5; CDR3: CASRGDTGSGNTIYF; DNA: TGTGCCAGCAGGGGGGACACCGGCTCTGGAAACACCATATATTTT
size: .; D: .; J: TRBJ1-6; length: 14; V: TRBV5-1; CDR3: CASSLGRLYSPLHF; DNA: TGCGCCAGCAGCTTGGGACGGCTATATTCACCCCTCCACTTT
size: .; D: TRBD1; J: TRBJ2-4; length: 14; V: TRBV5-1; CDR3: CASSIETGGGIQYF; DNA: TGCGCCAGCAGCATCGAAACAGGGGGCGGCATTCAGTACTTC
size: .; D: .; J: TRBJ2-2; length: 17; V: TRBV18; CDR3: CASSPTPGGGFTGELFF; DNA: TGTGCCAGCTCACCAACACCAGGAGGGGGGTTCACCGGGGAGCTGTTTTTT
size: .; D: TRBD2; J: TRBJ2-5; length: 18; V: TRBV4-2; CDR3: CASSQGGSAGAIQETQYF; DNA: TGTGCCAGCAGCCAAGGAGGGTCAGCGGGGGCCATCCAAGAGACCCAGTACTTC
size: .; D: .; J: TRBJ2-1; length: 18; V: TRBV15; CDR3: CATSRVRPALRSYNEQFF; DNA: TGTGCCACCAGCAGAGTCAGGCCAGCTTTGCGCTCCTACAATGAGCAGTTCTTC
size: few; D: .; J: TRBJ2-5; length: 14; V: TRBV6-5; CDR3: CASSYSGGSETQYF; DNA: TGTGCCAGCAGTTACTCAGGGGGGAGCGAGACCCAGTACTTC
size: .; D: TRBD1; J: TRBJ2-5; length: 15; V: TRBV4-1; CDR3: CASSQTQGVQETQYF; DNA: TGCGCCAGCAGCCAGACCCAGGGGGTTCAAGAGACCCAGTACTTC
size: once; D: .; J: TRBJ1-3; length: 15; V: TRBV5-6; CDR3: CASSLNRIGGNTIYF; DNA: TGTGCCAGCAGCTTGAACCGGATAGGAGGAAACACCATATATTTT
size: .; D: .; J: TRBJ1-4; length: 17; V: TRBV5-6; CDR3: CASSRSVGIALNEKLFF; DNA: TGTGCCAGCAGCCGGAGCGTCGGGATCGCTCTTAATGAAAAACTGTTTTTT
size: .; D: .; J: TRBJ2-1; length: 13; V: TRBV2; CDR3: CASRRYTYNEQFF; DNA: TGTGCCAGCAGGAGGTACACCTACAATGAGCAGTTCTTC
size: .; D: .; J: TRBJ1-2; length: 14; V: TRBV10-3; CDR3: CAISERGLFYGYTF; DNA: TGTGCCATCAGTGAACGAGGGCTGTTCTATGGCTACACCTTC
size: .; D: .; J: TRBJ1-1; length: 14; V: TRBV11-2; CDR3: CASSLDRVGTEAFF; DNA: TGTGCCAGCAGCTTAGACAGGGTGGGCACTGAAGCTTTCTTT
size: .; D: .; J: TRBJ2-5; length: 13; V: TRBV12-3/TRBV12-4; CDR3: CASTLRTEETQYF; DNA: TGTGCCAGCACCCTACGGACAGAAGAGACCCAGTACTTC
size: few; D: .; J: TRBJ1-2; length: 14; V: TRBV10-3; CDR3: CAISELGASYGYTF; DNA: TGTGCCATCAGTGAGCTGGGGGCCAGCTATGGCTACACCTTC
size: .; D: .; J: TRBJ2-7; length: 16; V: TRBV11-2; CDR3: CASSLRAAVRWDEQYF; DNA: TGTGCCAGCAGCTTACGGGCGGCTGTCCGCTGGGACGAGCAGTACTTC
size: .; D: .; J: TRBJ2-5; length: 13; V: TRBV11-3; CDR3: CASSLGAGETQYF; DNA: TGTGCCAGCAGCTTAGGTGCTGGGGAGACCCAGTACTTC
size: .; D: TRBD1; J: TRBJ2-3; length: 13; V: TRBV7-2; CDR3: CASSLTGGDTQYF; DNA: TGTGCCAGCAGCCTAACAGGGGGAGATACGCAGTATTTT
size: once; D: TRBD1; J: TRBJ2-1; length: 12; V: TRBV10-2; CDR3: CASSEQGDEQFF; DNA: TGCGCCAGCAGTGAACAGGGGGATGAGCAGTTCTTC
size: .; D: TRBD1; J: TRBJ1-2; length: 15; V: TRBV30; CDR3: CAWSTGTGWVSGYTF; DNA: TGTGCCTGGAGTACGGGGACAGGGTGGGTCAGTGGCTACACCTTC
size: .; D: .; J: TRBJ2-1; length: 14; V: TRBV7-9; CDR3: CASSLAGSYNEQFF; DNA: TGTGCCAGCAGTTTAGCAGGTTCCTACAATGAGCAGTTCTTC
size: .; D: .; J: TRBJ1-1; length: 16; V: TRBV3-1/TRBV3-2; CDR3: CASSRGQVFPRTEAFF; DNA: TGTGCCAGCAGCCGAGGACAAGTTTTTCCCCGAACTGAAGCTTTCTTT
size: .; D: TRBD1; J: TRBJ1-2; length: 13; V: TRBV19; CDR3: CASSGRGPEGYTF; DNA: TGTGCCAGTAGTGGCAGGGGGCCCGAGGGCTACACCTTC
size: .; D: .; J: TRBJ1-1; length: 15; V: TRBV5-1; CDR3: CASSLSGRLETEAFF; DNA: TGCGCCAGCAGCTTGTCGGGCAGGCTGGAAACTGAAGCTTTCTTT
size: .; D: .; J: TRBJ1-2; length: 14; V: TRBV19; CDR3: CASSYAPAGYGYTF; DNA: TGTGCCAGTAGTTATGCACCCGCTGGATATGGCTACACCTTC
size: .; D: .; J: TRBJ1-3; length: 15; V: TRBV5-1; CDR3: CASSLASADGNTIYF; DNA: TGCGCCAGCAGCTTGGCATCGGCAGACGGAAACACCATATATTTT
size: .; D: .; J: TRBJ2-1; length: 12; V: TRBV12-3/TRBV12-4; CDR3: CASSLNRNEQFF; DNA: TGTGCCAGCAGTTTAAACAGGAATGAGCAGTTCTTC
size: .; D: .; J: TRBJ2-7; length: 13; V: TRBV29-1; CDR3: CSVEGQTPYEQYF; DNA: TGCAGCGTTGAAGGACAGACCCCCTACGAGCAGTACTTC
size: .; D: .; J: TRBJ1-1; length: 14; V: TRBV7-2; CDR3: CASSHGTLNTEAFF; DNA: TGTGCCAGCAGCCACGGGACACTTAACACTGAAGCTTTCTTT
size: .; D: .; J: TRBJ1-5; length: 13; V: TRBV30; CDR3: CAWGGKGNQPQHF; DNA: TGTGCCTGGGGGGGAAAGGGGAATCAGCCCCAGCATTTT
size: .; D: TRBD1; J: TRBJ2-1; length: 14; V: TRBV5-1; CDR3: CASTTGDEYNEQFF; DNA: TGCGCCAGCACGACAGGGGACGAATACAATGAGCAGTTCTTC
size: .; D: .; J: TRBJ1-3; length: 14; V: TRBV5-4; CDR3: CASSLSSIGNTIYF; DNA: TGTGCCAGCAGCTTGAGCAGCATTGGAAACACCATATATTTT
size: .; D: .; J: TRBJ2-7; length: 14; V: TRBV4-1; CDR3: CASSQDRSAYEQYF; DNA: TGCGCCAGCAGCCAAGATAGGTCAGCCTACGAGCAGTACTTC
size: .; D: .; J: TRBJ1-5; length: 17; V: TRBV15; CDR3: CATSRERTGYSNQPQHF; DNA: TGTGCCACCAGCAGAGAGAGAACAGGTTATAGCAATCAGCCCCAGCATTTT
size: few; D: .; J: TRBJ2-3; length: 15; V: TRBV6-2/TRBV6-3; CDR3: CASSTGTRDTDTQYF; DNA: TGTGCCAGCAGTACCGGGACCCGAGACACAGATACGCAGTATTTT